This entry lists 11 T cell receptor beta chains sequenced from one sample in a study of cytomegalovirus exposure and HLA in healthy donors. TCRdb's copy holds only in-frame clones and misses some; the assay was immunoSEQ multiplex PCR. The table includes more than 130,000 clones, 70% to 90% detected once. The material sequenced was PBMCs. All receptors derive from a woman younger than 35 in good health and CMV-seropositive.

CDR3 in DNA: TGTGCCAGCAGCCCGAGTTCGACTCGCCAAGAGACCCAGTACTTC. Encoded protein: CASSPSSTRQETQYF. V usage is TRBV7-9 and J usage is TRBJ2-5; unclear D gene. Germline assignment: CDR1 SEHNR and CDR2 FQNEAQ (reference sequence). The CDR3 length is 15 residues. Deletions cut 5 bases from V and 1 base from J, with 14 bases between.

The CDR3 DNA is TGTGCTAGTGGTTTGTCGGGGTACCACGAGCAGTACTTC. Protein: CASGLSGYHEQYF. The V gene is TRBV12-5, the J gene TRBJ2-7; a possible D gene is TRBD2 (5 bases). Trimming removed 2 bases from V and 5 bases from J, with 10 bases in between. Germline V gives CDR1 LGHNT, CDR2 FRNRAP. The CDR3 loop spans 13 amino acids.

V is TRBV10-1 and J is TRBJ2-3, with no clear D. Trimming took 4 bases from V and 0 from J, leaving 20 bases between them. The CDR3 runs 18 residues. CDR1 is WNHNN and CDR2 is SYGVQD in the germline V gene (reference sequence). CDR3 sequence reads: CASSVKSNSIMSTDTQYF. DNA for the CDR3: TGCGCCAGCAGTGTGAAATCTAACTCGATTATGAGCACAGATACGCAGTATTTT.

The chain recombines TRBV2 with TRBJ2-3, with 7 bases identical to TRBD2. Germline CDR1 and CDR2: SNHLY and FYNNEI. There are 18 residues in the CDR3. With V trimmed by 6 bases and J by 0 bases, 15 bases remained unmatched. The CDR3: CASRQDLAEPLSTDTQYF. The CDR3 DNA reads TGTGCCAGCAGACAGGATCTAGCGGAGCCCCTGAGCACAGATACGCAGTATTTT.

The chain employs TRBV28 and TRBJ2-7, with D tentatively TRBD2 (5 bases). The V gene lost 7 bases and the J gene lost 0 bases, with 13 bases spanning the gap. This CDR3 is 14 amino acids long. Germline lookup yields CDR1 MDHEN and CDR2 SYDVKM. As DNA, the CDR3 is TGTGCCAGCACCCGGACTGGGAGCTCCTACGAGCAGTACTTC. Translated, it gives CASTRTGSSYEQYF.

Of note for this clone: This sample also contains other DNA sequences that code for the same CDR3. J is TRBJ2-7 and V is TRBV7-2, with D maybe TRBD1 (6 bases). Germline V gene data show CDR1 as SGHTA and CDR2 as FQGNSA. CDR3 length equals 12 residues. Trimming left V 2 bases short and J 4 bases short, with 6 bases between. The CDR3 coding sequence is TGTGCCAGCAGCTTACAGGGGTACGAGCAGTACTTC. It specifies CASSLQGYEQYF.

This clone was seen once. J is TRBJ2-3 and V is TRBV9, with a weak D call TRBD2 (5 bases). This CDR3 contains 14 residues. V was clipped by 4 bases and J by 4 bases, with 13 bases between them. Germline assignment: CDR1 SGDLS and CDR2 YYNGEE. CDR3 residues: CASSQTSISDTQYF. CDR3 DNA sequence: TGTGCCAGCAGCCAAACTAGTATCTCAGATACGCAGTATTTT.

The V and J genes are TRBV13 and TRBJ2-3; 7 bases agree with TRBD1. After removal of 0 bases from V and 5 bases from J, the junction contained 5 bases not matched to a gene. The germline V gene encodes CDR1 PRHDT and CDR2 FYEKMQ (reference sequence). The CDR3 is 15 residues long. The CDR3 loop is CASSLGTGPGDTQYF. The CDR3 region has the DNA TGTGCCAGCAGCTTAGGGACAGGGCCCGGAGATACGCAGTATTTT.

This chain joins TRBV7-6 and TRBJ2-1; 9 positions match TRBD1. This CDR3 spans 16 amino acids. Germline V CDR1 and CDR2: SGHVS, FNYEAQ. V dropped 1 base and J dropped 6; count of bases not matched to a gene: 7. The CDR3 is CASSLGTGGRPNEQFF. CDR3 nucleotides: TGTGCCAGCAGCTTAGGTACAGGGGGCCGCCCCAATGAGCAGTTCTTC.

The V call is TRBV29-1, the J call TRBJ2-1; 16 nucleotides align to TRBD2. V was clipped by 7 bases and J by 10 bases; unmatched bases: 7. The CDR3 is 14 amino acids. Germline CDR1 is SQVTM and CDR2 is ANQGSEA. The CDR3 coding sequence is TGCAGCGCCTCGGGACTAGCGGGAGGGCACGAGCAGTTCTTC. The encoded protein is CSASGLAGGHEQFF.

CDR3 in amino acids: CASSPLTGDQPQHF. The CDR3 nucleotides read TGCGCCAGCAGCCCCCTAACAGGGGATCAGCCCCAGCATTTT. This sequence joins TRBV4-1 and TRBJ1-5; 7 bases align to TRBD1. CDR1 and CDR2 from the germline V gene are MGHRA and YSYEKL. V lost 4 bases to trimming and J lost 5 bases; unmatched junction nucleotides: 5. CDR3 length: 14 amino acids.